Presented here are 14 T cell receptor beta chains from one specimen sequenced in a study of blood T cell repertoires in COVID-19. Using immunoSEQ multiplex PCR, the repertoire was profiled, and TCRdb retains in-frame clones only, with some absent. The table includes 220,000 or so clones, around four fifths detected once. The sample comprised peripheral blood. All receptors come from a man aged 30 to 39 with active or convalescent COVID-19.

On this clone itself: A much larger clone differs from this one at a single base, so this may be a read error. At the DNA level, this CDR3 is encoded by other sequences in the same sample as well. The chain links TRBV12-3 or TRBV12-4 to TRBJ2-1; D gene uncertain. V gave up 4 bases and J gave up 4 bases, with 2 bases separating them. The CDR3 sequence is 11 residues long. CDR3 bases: TGTGCCAGCAGTTCGTACAATGAGCAGTTCTTC. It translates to CASSSYNEQFF.

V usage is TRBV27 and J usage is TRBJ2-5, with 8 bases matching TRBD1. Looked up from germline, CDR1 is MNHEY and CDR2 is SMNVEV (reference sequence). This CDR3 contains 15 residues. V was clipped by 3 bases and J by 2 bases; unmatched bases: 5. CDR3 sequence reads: CASSFWGTGQETQYF. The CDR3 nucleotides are TGTGCCAGCAGTTTTTGGGGGACAGGACAAGAGACCCAGTACTTC.

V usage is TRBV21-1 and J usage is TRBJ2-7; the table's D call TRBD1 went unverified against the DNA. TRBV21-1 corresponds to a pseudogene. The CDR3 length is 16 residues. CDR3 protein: CASSKVGTGRHEEQYF. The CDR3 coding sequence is TGTGCCAGCAGCAAAGTAGGAACAGGGCGTCATGAAGAGCAGTACTTC.

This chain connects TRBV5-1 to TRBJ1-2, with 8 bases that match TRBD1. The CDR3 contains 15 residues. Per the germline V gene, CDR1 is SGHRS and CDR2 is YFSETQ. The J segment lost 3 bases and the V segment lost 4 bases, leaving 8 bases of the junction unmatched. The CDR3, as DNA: TGCGCCAGCAGCGCCGGACAGGGAGGGCACTATGGCTACACCTTC. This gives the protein CASSAGQGGHYGYTF.

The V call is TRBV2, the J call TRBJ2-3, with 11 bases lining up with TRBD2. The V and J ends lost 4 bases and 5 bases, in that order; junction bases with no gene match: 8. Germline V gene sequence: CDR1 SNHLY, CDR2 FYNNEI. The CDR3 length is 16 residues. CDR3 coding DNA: TGTGCCAGCAGTGTGGGGACTAGCGGCGGGGGAGATACGCAGTATTTT. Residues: CASSVGTSGGGDTQYF.

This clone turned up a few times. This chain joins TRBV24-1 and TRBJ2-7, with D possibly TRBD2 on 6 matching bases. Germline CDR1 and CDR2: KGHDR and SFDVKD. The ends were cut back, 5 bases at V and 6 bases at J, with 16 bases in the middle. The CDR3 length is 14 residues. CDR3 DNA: TGTGCCACCAGTGCGTCGCGGGGCCCTTTCGAGCAGTACTTC. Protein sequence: CATSASRGPFEQYF.

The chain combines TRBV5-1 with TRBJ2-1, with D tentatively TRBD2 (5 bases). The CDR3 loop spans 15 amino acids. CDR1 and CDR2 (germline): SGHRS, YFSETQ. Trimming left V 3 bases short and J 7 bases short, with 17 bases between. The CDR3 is CASSSIPERRNEQFF. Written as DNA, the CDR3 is TGCGCCAGCAGCTCTATTCCCGAAAGGAGGAATGAGCAGTTCTTC.

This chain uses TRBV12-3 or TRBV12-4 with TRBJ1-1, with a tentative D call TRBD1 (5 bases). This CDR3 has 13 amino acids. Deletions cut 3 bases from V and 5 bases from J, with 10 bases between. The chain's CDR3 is CASSLEGRTEAFF. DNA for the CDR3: TGTGCCAGCAGTTTGGAGGGGAGGACTGAAGCTTTCTTT.

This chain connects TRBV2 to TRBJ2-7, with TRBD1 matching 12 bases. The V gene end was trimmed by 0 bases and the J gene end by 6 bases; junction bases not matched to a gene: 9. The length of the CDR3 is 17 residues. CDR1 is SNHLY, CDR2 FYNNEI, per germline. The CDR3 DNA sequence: TGTGCCAGCAGTGAAGCGCTATGGGACAGGGGGCAACTCGAGCAGTACTTC. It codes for CASSEALWDRGQLEQYF. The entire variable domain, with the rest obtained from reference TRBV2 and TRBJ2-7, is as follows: EPEVTQTPSHQVTQMGQEVILRCVPISNHLYFYWYRQILGQKVEFLVSFYNNEISEKSEIFDDQFSVERPDGSNFTLKIRSTKLEDSAMYFCASSEALWDRGQLEQYFGPGTRLTVT.

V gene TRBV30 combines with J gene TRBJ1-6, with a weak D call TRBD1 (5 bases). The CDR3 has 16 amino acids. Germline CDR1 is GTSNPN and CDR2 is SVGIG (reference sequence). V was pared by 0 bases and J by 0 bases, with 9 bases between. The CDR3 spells CAWSVHDSSYNSPLHF. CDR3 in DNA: TGTGCCTGGAGTGTACACGACAGCTCCTATAATTCACCCCTCCACTTT.

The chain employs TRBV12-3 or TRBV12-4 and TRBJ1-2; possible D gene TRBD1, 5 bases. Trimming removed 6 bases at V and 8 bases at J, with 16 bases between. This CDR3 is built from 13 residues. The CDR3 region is CASSPWRGGGYTF. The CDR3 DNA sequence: TGTGCCAGCAGCCCTTGGAGGGGCGGAGGCTACACCTTC.

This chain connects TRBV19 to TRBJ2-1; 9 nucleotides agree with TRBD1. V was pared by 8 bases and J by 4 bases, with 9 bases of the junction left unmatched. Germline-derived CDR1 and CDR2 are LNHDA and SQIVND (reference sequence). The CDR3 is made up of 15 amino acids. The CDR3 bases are TGTGCCAGTGCACGGGGACAGGGAACATACAATGAGCAGTTCTTC. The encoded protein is CASARGQGTYNEQFF.

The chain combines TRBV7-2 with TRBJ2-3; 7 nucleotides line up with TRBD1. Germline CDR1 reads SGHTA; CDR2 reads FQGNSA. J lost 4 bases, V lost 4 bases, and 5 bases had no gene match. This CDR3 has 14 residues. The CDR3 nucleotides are TGTGCCAGCAGCTCCCAAGGGACAGCAGATACGCAGTATTTT. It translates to CASSSQGTADTQYF.

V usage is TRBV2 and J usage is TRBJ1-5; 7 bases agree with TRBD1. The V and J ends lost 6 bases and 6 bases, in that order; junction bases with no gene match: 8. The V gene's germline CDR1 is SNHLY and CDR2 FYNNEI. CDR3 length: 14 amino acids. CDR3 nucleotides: TGTGCCAGCAGCACACAGGGGCGAGTTCAGCCCCAGCATTTT. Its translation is CASSTQGRVQPQHF.